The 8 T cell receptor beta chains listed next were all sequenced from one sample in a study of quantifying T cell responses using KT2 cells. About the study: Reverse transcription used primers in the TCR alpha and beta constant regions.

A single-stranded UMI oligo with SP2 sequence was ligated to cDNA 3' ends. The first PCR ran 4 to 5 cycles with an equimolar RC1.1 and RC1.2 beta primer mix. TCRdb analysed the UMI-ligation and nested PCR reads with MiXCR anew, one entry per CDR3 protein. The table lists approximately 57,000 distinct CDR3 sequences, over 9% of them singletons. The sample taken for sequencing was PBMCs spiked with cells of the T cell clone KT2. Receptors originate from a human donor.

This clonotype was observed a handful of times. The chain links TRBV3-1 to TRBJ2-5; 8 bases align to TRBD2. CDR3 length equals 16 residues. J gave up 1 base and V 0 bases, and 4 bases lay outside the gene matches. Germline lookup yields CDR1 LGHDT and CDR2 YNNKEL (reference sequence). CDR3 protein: CASSQDRAGVQETQYF. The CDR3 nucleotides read TGTGCCAGCAGCCAAGATCGAGCGGGAGTCCAAGAGACCCAGTACTTC.

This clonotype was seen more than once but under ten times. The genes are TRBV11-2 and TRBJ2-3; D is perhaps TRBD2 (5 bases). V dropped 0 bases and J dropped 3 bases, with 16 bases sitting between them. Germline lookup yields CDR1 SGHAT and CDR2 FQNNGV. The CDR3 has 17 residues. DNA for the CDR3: TGTGCCAGCAGCTTAGATCCCGCGAGGGTCGGGACAGATACGCAGTATTTT. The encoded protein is CASSLDPARVGTDTQYF.

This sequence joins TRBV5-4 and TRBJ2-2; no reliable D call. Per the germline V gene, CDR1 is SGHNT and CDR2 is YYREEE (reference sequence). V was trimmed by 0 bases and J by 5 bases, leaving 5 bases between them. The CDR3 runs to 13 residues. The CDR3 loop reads CASSLAGTGELFF. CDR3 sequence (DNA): TGTGCCAGCAGCTTGGCCGGAACCGGGGAGCTGTTTTTT. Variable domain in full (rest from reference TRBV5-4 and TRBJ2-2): ETGVTQSPTHLIKTRGQQVTLRCSSQSGHNTVSWYQQALGQGPQFIFQYYREEENGRGNFPPRFSGLQFPNYSSELNVNALELDDSALYLCASSLAGTGELFFGEGSRLTVL.

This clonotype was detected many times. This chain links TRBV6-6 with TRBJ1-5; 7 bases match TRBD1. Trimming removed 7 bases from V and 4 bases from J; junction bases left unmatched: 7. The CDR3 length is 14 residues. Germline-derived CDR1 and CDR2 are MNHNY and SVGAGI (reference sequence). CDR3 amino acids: CASTDRVGNQPQHF. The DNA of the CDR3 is TGTGCCAGCACCGACAGGGTAGGAAATCAGCCCCAGCATTTT.

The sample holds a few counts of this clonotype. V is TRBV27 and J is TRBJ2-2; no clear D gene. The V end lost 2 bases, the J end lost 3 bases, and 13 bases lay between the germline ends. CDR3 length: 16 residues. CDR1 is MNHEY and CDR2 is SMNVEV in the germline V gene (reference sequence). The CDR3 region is CASSLGVLGDTGELFF. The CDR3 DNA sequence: TGTGCCAGCAGTTTAGGAGTCCTCGGAGACACCGGGGAGCTGTTTTTT.

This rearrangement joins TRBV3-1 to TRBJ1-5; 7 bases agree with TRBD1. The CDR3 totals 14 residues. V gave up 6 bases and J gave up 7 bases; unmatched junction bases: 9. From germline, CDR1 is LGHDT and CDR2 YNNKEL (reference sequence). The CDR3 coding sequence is TGTGCCAGCAGTCTCGGACAGGTTGAACAGCCCCAGCATTTT. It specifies CASSLGQVEQPQHF.

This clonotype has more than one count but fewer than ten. CDR3 protein: CASGQGGRGVDTQYF. In DNA form, the CDR3 reads TGTGCCAGCGGACAGGGTGGCCGCGGGGTAGATACGCAGTATTTT. This chain links TRBV7-2 with TRBJ2-3, with 8 bases fitting TRBD1. Germline-derived CDR1 and CDR2 are SGHTA and FQGNSA. This CDR3 region has 15 residues. V lost 8 bases and J lost 5; bases outside the gene matches: 12.

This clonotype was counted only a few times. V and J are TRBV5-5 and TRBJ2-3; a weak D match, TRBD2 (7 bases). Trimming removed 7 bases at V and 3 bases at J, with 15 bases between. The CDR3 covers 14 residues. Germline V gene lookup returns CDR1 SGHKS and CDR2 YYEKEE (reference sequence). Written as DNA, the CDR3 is TGTGCCAGCTTCGGGGGGCCACCAACAGATACGCAGTATTTT. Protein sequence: CASFGGPPTDTQYF.